This TCR beta chain is drawn from a study of PD-L1 blockade in urothelial cancer. As for the study in general: Atezolizumab therapy began for patients in about 2014, dosed at 1,200 mg intravenously every 3 weeks. Each blood sample yielded a median of 141,255 T cells.

The assay was immunoSEQ multiplex PCR, and TCRdb's table has in-frame clones only and misses some. The sample holds approximately 100,000 clones; about 90% are singletons and the top ten take about 0.91%. Trimming stripped 3 bases from V and 2 bases from J, with 8 bases between. The germline V gene has CDR1 SGHNT and CDR2 YYREEE (reference sequence). The CDR3 sequence is 13 residues long. The rearrangement links TRBV5-4 to TRBJ1-1; D is uncertain. Sequences were derived from PBMCs, sampled around atezolizumab (anti-PD-L1) treatment. This receptor was obtained from an elderly woman with urothelial cancer. CDR3 amino acids: CASSSFVNTEAFF. DNA for the CDR3: TGTGCCAGCAGCTCTTTTGTCAACACTGAAGCTTTCTTT.